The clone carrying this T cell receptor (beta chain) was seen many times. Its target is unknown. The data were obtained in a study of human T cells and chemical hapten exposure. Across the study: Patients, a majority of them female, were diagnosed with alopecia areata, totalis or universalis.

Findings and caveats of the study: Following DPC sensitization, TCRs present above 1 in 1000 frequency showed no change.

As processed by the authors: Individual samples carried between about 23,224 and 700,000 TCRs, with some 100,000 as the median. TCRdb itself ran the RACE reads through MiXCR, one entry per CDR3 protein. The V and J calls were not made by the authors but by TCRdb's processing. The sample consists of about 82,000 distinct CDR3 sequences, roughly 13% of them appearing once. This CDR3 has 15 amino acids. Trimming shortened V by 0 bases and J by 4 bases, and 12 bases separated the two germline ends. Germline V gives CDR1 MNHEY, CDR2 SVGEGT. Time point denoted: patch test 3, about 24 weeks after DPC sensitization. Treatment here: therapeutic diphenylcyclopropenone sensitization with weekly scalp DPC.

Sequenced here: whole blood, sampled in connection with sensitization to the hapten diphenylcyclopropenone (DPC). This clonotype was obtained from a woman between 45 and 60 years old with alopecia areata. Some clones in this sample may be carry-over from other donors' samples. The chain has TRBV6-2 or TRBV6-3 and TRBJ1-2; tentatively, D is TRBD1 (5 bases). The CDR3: CASSYSQAQIYGYTF. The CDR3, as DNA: TGTGCCAGCAGTTACTCACAGGCTCAAATCTATGGCTACACCTTC.